These 17 T cell receptor beta chains came from one sample sequenced in a study of CD8 T cells in Susac syndrome. A quantity of about 0.45 to 1 ug RNA underwent reverse transcription using random hexamers. TCRdb independently ran MiXCR on the immunoSEQ multiplex PCR reads; one entry per CDR3 protein. Found here are around 45,000 distinct CDR3 sequences, roughly 93% of them singletons; the top ten hold less than 0.65%. Sequencing used CD8+ T cells from PBMCs. The receptors derive from a human donor in good health.

The chain couples TRBV20-1 to TRBJ2-3; D is possibly TRBD2 (6 bases). The V gene's germline CDR1 is DFQATT and CDR2 SNEGSKA (reference sequence). With 8 bases removed from V and 6 bases from J, the gap between germline ends came to 21 bases. This CDR3 is 14 amino acids long. For the CDR3, the DNA is TGCAGTACATCTAGCGCCTCGGGCGTGGATACGCAGTATTTT. Protein sequence: CSTSSASGVDTQYF.

The chain uses TRBV27 and TRBJ2-3, with D possibly being TRBD1 or TRBD2 (5 bases each). Germline assignment: CDR1 MNHEY and CDR2 SMNVEV (reference sequence). Trimming shortened V by 3 bases and J by 5 bases, and 21 bases separated the two germline ends. This CDR3 is built from 17 residues. The CDR3 DNA reads as TGTGCCAGCAGTTTCTCGGGCGCAGGGACCCTGGGAGATACGCAGTATTTT. This encodes CASSFSGAGTLGDTQYF.

The V gene is TRBV7-9, the J gene TRBJ2-7; either TRBD1 or TRBD2 may supply D (5 bases each). CDR1 is SEHNR, CDR2 FQNEAQ, per germline (reference sequence). Trimming left V 0 bases short and J 2 bases short, with 14 bases between. The CDR3 runs to 16 residues. Here the CDR3 DNA reads TGTGCCAGCAGCTTAGCCCCCGGGACGGCCCCCTACGAGCAGTACTTC. Amino acid sequence: CASSLAPGTAPYEQYF.

A single count supports this clonotype. Germline and junction disagree at one end, which may indicate a read error. The genes are TRBV6-1 and TRBJ2-2, with D possibly matching TRBD1 (5 bases). CDR1 is MNHNS and CDR2 is SASEGT in the germline V gene. This CDR3 is built from 12 residues. The CDR3, as DNA: TGTGCCTTGGCAGGGAACATCGGGGAGCTGTTTTTT. Translated: CALAGNIGELFF.

The chain links TRBV7-9 to TRBJ2-1; 8 bases map to TRBD2. Trimming removed 3 bases from V and 8 bases from J; junction bases left unmatched: 15. Germline loops: CDR1 SEHNR, CDR2 FQNEAQ (reference sequence). The CDR3 sequence is 17 residues long. Here the CDR3 reads CASSLQGLGTSFDEQFF. CDR3 in DNA: TGTGCCAGCAGCTTGCAGGGGTTAGGGACTAGTTTCGATGAGCAGTTCTTC.

The V call is TRBV13, the J call TRBJ2-5, with D tentatively TRBD1 (6 bases). This CDR3 has 12 residues. V lost 8 bases, J lost 5 bases, and 12 bases lay in between. Germline-derived CDR1 and CDR2 are PRHDT and FYEKMQ (reference sequence). The CDR3 DNA follows: TGTGCCAGCGCCACAGGGTCGGAGACCCAGTACTTC. Encoded protein: CASATGSETQYF.

This clonotype was seen a few times. The junction shows a germline mismatch at one end, possibly a read error. The genes are TRBV5-1 and TRBJ2-7; D uncertain. Germline values: CDR1 SGHRS, CDR2 YFSETQ. This CDR3 is 11 amino acids long. The CDR3 nucleotides read TGTGCCAGCAGCGCTTCCTACGAGCAGTACTTC. Translated, it gives CASSASYEQYF.

The rearrangement links TRBV3-1 to TRBJ2-7; 7 nucleotides match TRBD2. J lost 7 bases, V lost 7 bases, and 10 bases had no gene match. Germline values: CDR1 LGHDT, CDR2 YNNKEL (reference sequence). This CDR3 comprises 13 residues. CDR3 sequence (DNA): TGTGCCAGCAAACGGCGGGAGTCGTGGGAGCAGTACTTC. Translated, it gives CASKRRESWEQYF.

V usage is TRBV15 and J usage is TRBJ2-3; 8 bases line up with TRBD1. Germline CDR1 LNHNV, CDR2 YYDKDF (reference sequence). J lost 4 bases, V lost 1 base, and 7 bases had no gene match. The CDR3 covers 16 residues. The CDR3 sequence is CATSRVGRGLADTQYF. The CDR3 nucleotides are TGTGCCACCAGCAGAGTTGGCAGGGGGCTGGCAGATACGCAGTATTTT.

The chain links TRBV5-6 to TRBJ2-1; 9 nucleotides match TRBD2. The J segment lost 4 bases and the V segment lost 4 bases, leaving 6 bases of the junction unmatched. Per the germline V gene, CDR1 is SGHDT and CDR2 is YYEEEE. The CDR3 length is 15 residues. CDR3 loop: CASSPGLARYNEQFF. The CDR3 region has the DNA TGTGCCAGCAGCCCCGGACTAGCGCGTTACAATGAGCAGTTCTTC.

The V gene is TRBV28, the J gene TRBJ2-7; unclear D gene. V was shortened by 5 bases and J by 2 bases, with 7 bases between the two germline ends. The CDR3 has 12 residues. Germline CDR1 and CDR2: MDHEN and SYDVKM. The CDR3 loop reads CASSHTAYEQYF. The CDR3 bases are TGTGCCAGCAGTCACACTGCCTACGAGCAGTACTTC.

CDR3 in amino acids: CASSTSAAEQYF. The CDR3 region has the DNA TGTGCCAGCAGCACTTCGGCTGCCGAGCAGTACTTC. The V call is TRBV25-1, the J call TRBJ2-7; no definite D call. The germline gives CDR1 MGHDK, CDR2 SYGVNS. The V and J ends lost 6 bases and 6 bases respectively, with 12 bases between them. CDR3 length equals 12 residues.

The V gene is TRBV7-9, the J gene TRBJ2-1; no definite D call. The germline V gene encodes CDR1 SEHNR and CDR2 FQNEAQ (reference sequence). V was shortened by 2 bases and J by 10 bases, with 6 bases between the two germline ends. This CDR3 is 11 amino acids long. This chain's CDR3 is CASSLTSEQFF. CDR3 in DNA: TGTGCCAGCAGCTTAACGTCAGAGCAGTTCTTC.

The chain carries TRBV29-1 and TRBJ2-1; D is undetermined. The CDR3 length is 16 residues. V gave up 1 base and J gave up 3 bases, with 16 bases separating them. Germline CDR1 SQVTM, CDR2 ANQGSEA. This CDR3 is CSVEGSGPLFYNEQFF. The CDR3 nucleotides read TGCAGCGTTGAAGGATCAGGTCCTCTCTTCTACAATGAGCAGTTCTTC.

This chain connects TRBV29-1 to TRBJ2-1; no firm D call. The CDR3 is made up of 12 amino acids. The germline gives CDR1 SQVTM, CDR2 ANQGSEA. Trimming took 4 bases from V and 4 from J, leaving 8 bases between them. In DNA form, the CDR3 reads TGCAGCGTTGGAGGTAATTACAATGAGCAGTTCTTC. As protein: CSVGGNYNEQFF.

The rearrangement uses TRBV7-6 and TRBJ1-3; D is unresolved. CDR1 and CDR2 from the germline V gene are SGHVS and FNYEAQ. The CDR3 spans 15 residues. Trimming stripped 4 bases from V and 3 bases from J, with 13 bases between. CDR3 protein: CASSSNPDSGNTIYF. In DNA form, the CDR3 reads TGTGCCAGCAGCTCCAACCCAGATAGTGGAAACACCATATATTTT.

The chain is built from TRBV3-1 and TRBJ2-3, with TRBD2 matching over 14 bases. The CDR3 has 18 amino acids. Trimming cost V 0 bases and J 5 bases; bases outside gene matches: 7. Germline V gene sequence: CDR1 LGHDT, CDR2 YNNKEL (reference sequence). The DNA of the CDR3 is TGTGCCAGCAGCCAAGATGAGGGACTAGCGGGAGCGGGAGATACGCAGTATTTT. Its protein is CASSQDEGLAGAGDTQYF.